In its sample, the clone carrying this T cell receptor (beta chain) was seen a few times. Per germline, CDR1 SGHRS and CDR2 YFSETQ. V lost 4 bases to trimming and J lost 0 bases, with 8 bases between them. The CDR3 extends over 14 amino acids. Source study methods: Reference gene primer amplification yielded estimated nucleated cell counts. Profiling relied on immunoSEQ multiplex PCR, and the TCRdb table lists in-frame clones only, not all of them. Clone size and V and J calls were adopted from that table, with D and trimming inferred from the DNA. The repertoire includes 250,000 to 350,000 clones, about 91% of them detected once, and around 13% sits in the top ten. The data originate from a study of blood T cell repertoires in COVID-19. In the study overall: COVID-19 samples collected from the United States, Italy and Spain covered acute and convalescent phases. Nucleic acid was either cDNA or gDNA, and it came from T cells, B-cell-depleted T cells, or PBMCs.

The source of this sequence is a woman aged 55-75 years with acute or convalescent COVID-19. The chain combines TRBV5-1 with TRBJ1-3; weak D call: TRBD1 (6 bases). The sequenced material came from peripheral blood. CDR3 sequence: CASSQTGSGNTIYF. The CDR3 nucleotides are TGCGCCAGCAGCCAGACAGGCTCTGGAAACACCATATATTTT.